One and the same sample provided the 2 T cell receptor beta chains below, sequenced in a study of metastatic and nonmetastatic thyroid tumors. TCRdb re-clonotyped the PCR reads via MiXCR. The sample includes 14,000 or so clones, under 25% of them seen just once. Nobody among the patients had been given any treatment before thyroid surgery. The source material was blood. The receptors were sampled from a female donor with papillary thyroid cancer or a benign thyroid nodule (not recorded which). Some clones in this sample may be carry-over from other donors' samples.

The V call is TRBV28, the J call TRBJ2-5, with TRBD2 matching over 8 bases. The J segment lost 4 bases and the V segment lost 1 base, leaving 14 bases of the junction unmatched. The length of the CDR3 is 18 residues. Germline lookup yields CDR1 MDHEN and CDR2 SYDVKM. The CDR3 loop reads CASSLSPGLGSLAETQYF. DNA for the CDR3: TGTGCCAGCAGTTTATCGCCGGGACTAGGATCCCTAGCAGAGACCCAGTACTTC.

Comment on this clone: Other nucleotide sequences in the sample specify the same CDR3. The chain couples TRBV7-3 to TRBJ2-5, with D unresolved. Trimming took 5 bases from V and 2 from J, leaving 9 bases between them. The CDR3 has 13 residues. Germline lookup yields CDR1 SGHTA and CDR2 FQGTGA. The CDR3 protein is CASSRGHQETQYF. The CDR3 DNA follows: TGTGCCAGCAGCCGTGGGCATCAAGAGACCCAGTACTTC.